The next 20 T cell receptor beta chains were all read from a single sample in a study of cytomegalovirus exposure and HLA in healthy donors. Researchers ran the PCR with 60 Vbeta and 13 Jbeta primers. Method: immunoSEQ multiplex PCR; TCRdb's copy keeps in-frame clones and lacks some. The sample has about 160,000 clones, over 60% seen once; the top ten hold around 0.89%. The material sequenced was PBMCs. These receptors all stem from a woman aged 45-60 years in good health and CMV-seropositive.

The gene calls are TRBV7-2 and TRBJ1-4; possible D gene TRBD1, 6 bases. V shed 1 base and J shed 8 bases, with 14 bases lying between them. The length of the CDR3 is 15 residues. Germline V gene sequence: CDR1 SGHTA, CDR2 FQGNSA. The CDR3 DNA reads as TGTGCCAGCAGCTTAGGGGGGCCGGGGAACGAAAAACTGTTTTTT. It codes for CASSLGGPGNEKLFF.

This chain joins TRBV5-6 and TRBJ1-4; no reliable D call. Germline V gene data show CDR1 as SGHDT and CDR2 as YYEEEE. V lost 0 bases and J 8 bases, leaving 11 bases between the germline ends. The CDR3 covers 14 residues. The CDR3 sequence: CASSLGGFREKLFF. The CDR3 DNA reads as TGTGCCAGCAGCTTGGGAGGGTTTAGGGAAAAACTGTTTTTT.

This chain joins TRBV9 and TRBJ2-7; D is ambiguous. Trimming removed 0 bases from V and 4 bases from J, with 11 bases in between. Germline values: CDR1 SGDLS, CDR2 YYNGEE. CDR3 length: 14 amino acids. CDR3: CASSVGLSLYEQYF. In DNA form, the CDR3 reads TGTGCCAGCAGCGTAGGTCTATCCTTGTACGAGCAGTACTTC.

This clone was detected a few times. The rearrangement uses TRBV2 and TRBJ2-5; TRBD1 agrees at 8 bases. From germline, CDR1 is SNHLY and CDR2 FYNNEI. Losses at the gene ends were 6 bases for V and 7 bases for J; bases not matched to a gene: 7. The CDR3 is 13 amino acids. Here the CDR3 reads CASSEQGARTQYF. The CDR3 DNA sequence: TGTGCCAGCAGCGAGCAGGGGGCGCGGACCCAGTACTTC. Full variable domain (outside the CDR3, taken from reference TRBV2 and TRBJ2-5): EPEVTQTPSHQVTQMGQEVILRCVPISNHLYFYWYRQILGQKVEFLVSFYNNEISEKSEIFDDQFSVERPDGSNFTLKIRSTKLEDSAMYFCASSEQGARTQYFGPGTRLLVL.

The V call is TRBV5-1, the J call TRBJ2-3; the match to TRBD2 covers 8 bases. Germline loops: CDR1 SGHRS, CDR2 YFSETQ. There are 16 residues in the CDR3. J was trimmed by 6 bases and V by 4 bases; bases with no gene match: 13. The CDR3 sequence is CASSPQGSGSGDTQYF. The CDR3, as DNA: TGCGCCAGCAGCCCCCAGGGCAGCGGGAGTGGGGATACGCAGTATTTT. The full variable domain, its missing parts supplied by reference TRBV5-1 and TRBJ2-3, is KAGVTQTPRYLIKTRGQQVTLSCSPISGHRSVSWYQQTPGQGLQFLFEYFSETQRNKGNFPGRFSGRQFSNSRSEMNVSTLELGDSALYLCASSPQGSGSGDTQYFGPGTRLTVL.

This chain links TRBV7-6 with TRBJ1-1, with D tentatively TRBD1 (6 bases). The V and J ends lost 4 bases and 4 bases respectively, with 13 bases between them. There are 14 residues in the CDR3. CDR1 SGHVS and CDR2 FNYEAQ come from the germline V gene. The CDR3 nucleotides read TGTGCCAGCAGCTCAGGGGCGGCCGCCACTGAAGCTTTCTTT. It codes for CASSSGAAATEAFF.

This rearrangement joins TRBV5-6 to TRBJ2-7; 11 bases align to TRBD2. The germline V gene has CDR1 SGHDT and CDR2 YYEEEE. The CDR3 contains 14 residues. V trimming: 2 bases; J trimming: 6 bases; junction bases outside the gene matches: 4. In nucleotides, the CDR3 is TGTGCCAGCAGCTTCGGACTAGCGGGCAGCGAGCAGTACTTC. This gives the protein CASSFGLAGSEQYF.

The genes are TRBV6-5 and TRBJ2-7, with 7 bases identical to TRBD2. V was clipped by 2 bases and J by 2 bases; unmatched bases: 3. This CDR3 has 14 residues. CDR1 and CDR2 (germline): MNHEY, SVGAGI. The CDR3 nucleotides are TGTGCCAGCAGTTACGGCGGGAGCACCTACGAGCAGTACTTC. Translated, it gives CASSYGGSTYEQYF.

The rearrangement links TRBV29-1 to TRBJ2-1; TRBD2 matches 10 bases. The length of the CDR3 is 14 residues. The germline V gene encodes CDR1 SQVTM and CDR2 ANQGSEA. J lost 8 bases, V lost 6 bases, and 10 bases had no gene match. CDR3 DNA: TGCAGCGTCCCTAGCGGGAGAATTAGGGATGAGCAGTTCTTC. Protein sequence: CSVPSGRIRDEQFF.

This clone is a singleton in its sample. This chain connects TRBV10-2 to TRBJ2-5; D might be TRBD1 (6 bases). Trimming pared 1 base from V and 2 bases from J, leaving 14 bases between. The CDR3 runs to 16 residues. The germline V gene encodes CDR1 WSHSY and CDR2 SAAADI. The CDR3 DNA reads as TGCGCCAGCAGTGAGTTGGGGGCAGGGAAACAAGAGACCCAGTACTTC. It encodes CASSELGAGKQETQYF.

CDR3 DNA sequence: TGTGCCAGCAGTGGACTAGCGGGAGCAAACGAGCAGTACTTC. It encodes CASSGLAGANEQYF. The rearrangement links TRBV6-1 to TRBJ2-7, with 12 bases lining up with TRBD2. From germline, CDR1 is MNHNS and CDR2 SASEGT. The CDR3 totals 14 residues. Losses at the gene ends were 4 bases for V and 5 bases for J; bases not matched to a gene: 3.

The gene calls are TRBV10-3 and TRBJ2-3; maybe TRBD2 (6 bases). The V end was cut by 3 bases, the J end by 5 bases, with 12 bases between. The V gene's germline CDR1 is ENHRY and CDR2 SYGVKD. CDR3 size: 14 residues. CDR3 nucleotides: TGTGCCATCAGTGATTATGGAGGGGAAGATACGCAGTATTTT. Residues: CAISDYGGEDTQYF.

CDR3: CASSLLFGTQYF. CDR3 coding DNA: TGTGCCAGCAGCCTCCTCTTCGGGACCCAGTACTTC. The rearrangement uses TRBV7-2 and TRBJ2-5; D unclear. This CDR3 spans 12 amino acids. From germline, CDR1 is SGHTA and CDR2 FQGNSA. V dropped 5 bases and J dropped 7 bases, with 11 bases sitting between them.

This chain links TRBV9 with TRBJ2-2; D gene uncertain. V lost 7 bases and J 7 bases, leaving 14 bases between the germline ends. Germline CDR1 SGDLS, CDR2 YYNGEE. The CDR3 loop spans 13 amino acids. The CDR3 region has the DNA TGTGCCAGCGAGAGCACGGTTGTCGGGGAGCTGTTTTTT. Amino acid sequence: CASESTVVGELFF.

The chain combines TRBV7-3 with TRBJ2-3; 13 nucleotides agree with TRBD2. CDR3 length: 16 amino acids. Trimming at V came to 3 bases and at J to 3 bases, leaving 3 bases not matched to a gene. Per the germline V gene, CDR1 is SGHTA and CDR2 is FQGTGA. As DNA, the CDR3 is TGTGCCAGCAGCTTTCGACTAGCGGGAGGTACAGATACGCAGTATTTT. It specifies CASSFRLAGGTDTQYF.

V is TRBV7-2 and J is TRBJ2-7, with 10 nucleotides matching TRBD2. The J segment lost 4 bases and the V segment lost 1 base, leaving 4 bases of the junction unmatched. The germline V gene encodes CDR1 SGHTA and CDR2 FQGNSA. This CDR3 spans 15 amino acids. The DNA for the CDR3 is TGTGCCAGCAGCTTAGAGCGGGGGGGCGGGTACGAGCAGTACTTC. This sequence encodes CASSLERGGGYEQYF.

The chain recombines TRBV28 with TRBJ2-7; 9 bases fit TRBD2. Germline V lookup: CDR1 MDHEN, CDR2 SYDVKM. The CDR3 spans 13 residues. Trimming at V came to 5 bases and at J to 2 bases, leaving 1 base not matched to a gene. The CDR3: CASSPSGAYEQYF. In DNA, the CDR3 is TGTGCCAGCAGTCCTAGCGGGGCCTACGAGCAGTACTTC.

DNA of the CDR3: TGCGCCAGCAGCTCCTCGGGCACTAGCCGGGTAAGGTTCTTC. This translates into CASSSSGTSRVRFF. The gene calls are TRBV5-1 and TRBJ2-1, with D possibly matching TRBD2 (6 bases). CDR3 size: 14 residues. Per germline, CDR1 SGHRS and CDR2 YFSETQ. The V end was cut by 3 bases, the J end by 15 bases, with 22 bases between. The complete variable domain, with remaining parts taken from reference TRBV5-1 and TRBJ2-1, reads KAGVTQTPRYLIKTRGQQVTLSCSPISGHRSVSWYQQTPGQGLQFLFEYFSETQRNKGNFPGRFSGRQFSNSRSEMNVSTLELGDSALYLCASSSSGTSRVRFFGPGTRLTVL.

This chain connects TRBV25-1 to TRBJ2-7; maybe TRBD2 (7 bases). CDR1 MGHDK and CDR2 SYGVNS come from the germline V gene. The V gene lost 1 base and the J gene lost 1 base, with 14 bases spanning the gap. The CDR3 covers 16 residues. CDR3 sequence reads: CASSESRGAGSYEQYF. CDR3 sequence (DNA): TGTGCCAGCAGTGAATCTCGGGGGGCGGGTTCCTACGAGCAGTACTTC.

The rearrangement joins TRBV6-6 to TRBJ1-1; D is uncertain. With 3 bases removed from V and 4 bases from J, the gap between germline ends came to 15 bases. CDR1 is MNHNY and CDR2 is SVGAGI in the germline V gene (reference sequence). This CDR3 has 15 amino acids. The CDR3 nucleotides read TGTGCCAGCAGTTATAGAACGGTTGGGAGCACTGAAGCTTTCTTT. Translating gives CASSYRTVGSTEAFF.